The text below deals with one T cell receptor beta chain. The sample comes from a study of blood T cell repertoires in COVID-19. V was cut by 6 bases and J by 7 bases, with 13 bases left in between. The CDR3 sequence is 13 residues long. Source study methods: Amplification from reference gene primers served as the basis for estimated nucleated cell counts. Data came from immunoSEQ multiplex PCR; TCRdb stores just in-frame clones and leaves some out. That table furnishes V, J and clone size, whereas the DNA furnished D and trimming. The profile shows fewer than 300,000 clones, over 80% of them singletons. Recruited during active infection, patients (from Seattle) were subsequently followed longitudinally.

The sample consisted of peripheral blood. The TCR comes from a woman in her forties or fifties with COVID-19, enrolled during active disease. The chain employs TRBV12-3 or TRBV12-4 and TRBJ1-5; no clear D. In nucleotides, the CDR3 is TGTGCCAGCAGCTCCGTTTCGCGGCAGCCCCAGCATTTT. It translates to CASSSVSRQPQHF.